This paragraph covers one TCR beta chain sequence. No antigen is known for it. Primers for the PCR totalled 60 Vbeta and 13 Jbeta. Method: immunoSEQ multiplex PCR; TCRdb's copy keeps in-frame clones and lacks some. The sample table includes 200,000 to 250,000 clones. The sample is drawn from a study of cytomegalovirus exposure and HLA in healthy donors. Regarding the study as a whole: In a later analysis, HLA-associated beta chains showed higher expansion and lower generation probabilities than comparable chains. In an earlier analysis, most TCR beta V segments were productive about 87% or about 30% of the time. Donor immune exposure was known only as CMV serostatus.

The V end was cut by 3 bases, the J end by 1 base, with 9 bases between. This CDR3 is built from 14 residues. Germline CDR1 and CDR2: LNHDA and SQIVND (reference sequence). The chain joins TRBV19 to TRBJ1-1; D is unclear. The specimen was PBMCs. This receptor was identified in a woman between 25 and 40 years old in good health and CMV-seropositive. The CDR3: CASSMYRENTEAFF. In DNA form, the CDR3 reads TGTGCCAGTAGTATGTACCGGGAGAACACTGAAGCTTTCTTT.